This T cell receptor beta chain comes out of a study of blood T cell repertoires in COVID-19. This clone was picked up many times. Data came from immunoSEQ multiplex PCR; TCRdb stores just in-frame clones and leaves some out. The repertoire holds about 300,000 clones, around 86% seen once, with less than 4.5% in the top ten. The CDR3 extends over 14 amino acids. The V gene's germline CDR1 is LNHDA and CDR2 SQIVND (reference sequence). V dropped 6 bases and J dropped 5; count of bases not matched to a gene: 9. The receptor comes from a man aged 25 to 40 who had recovered from COVID-19. Sequencing used PBMCs or T cells enriched from blood (not recorded which). V usage is TRBV19 and J usage is TRBJ1-1, with 7 bases that match TRBD1. CDR3 DNA: TGTGCCAGTAGCCTAGGGGGCGCGAGAACTGAAGCTTTCTTT. It is translated as CASSLGGARTEAFF.